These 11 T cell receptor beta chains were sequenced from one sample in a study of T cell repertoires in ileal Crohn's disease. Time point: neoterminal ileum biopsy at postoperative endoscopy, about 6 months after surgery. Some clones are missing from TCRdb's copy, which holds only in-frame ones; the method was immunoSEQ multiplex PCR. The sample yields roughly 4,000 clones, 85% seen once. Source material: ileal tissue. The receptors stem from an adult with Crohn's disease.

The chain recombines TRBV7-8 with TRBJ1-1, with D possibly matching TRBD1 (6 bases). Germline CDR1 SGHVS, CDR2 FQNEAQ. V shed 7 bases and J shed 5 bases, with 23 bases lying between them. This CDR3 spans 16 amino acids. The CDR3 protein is CASTSPQGRGGTEAFF. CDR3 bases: TGTGCCAGCACCAGCCCCCAGGGGCGCGGGGGGACTGAAGCTTTCTTT.

The CDR3 is CASSQDVAGSSYEQYF. CDR3 sequence (DNA): TGTGCCAGCAGCCAAGATGTAGCGGGCAGCTCCTACGAGCAGTACTTC. The chain recombines TRBV4-2 with TRBJ2-7, with TRBD2 identical over 7 bases. Germline V gene sequence: CDR1 LGHNA, CDR2 YNFKEQ. This CDR3 is built from 16 residues. Germline trimming cut 0 bases from V and 0 bases from J; bases unmatched to any gene: 5.

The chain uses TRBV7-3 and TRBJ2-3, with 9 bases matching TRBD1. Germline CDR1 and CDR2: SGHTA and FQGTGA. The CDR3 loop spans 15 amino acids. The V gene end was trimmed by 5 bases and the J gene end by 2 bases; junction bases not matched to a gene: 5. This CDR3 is CASSRDRDYTDTQYF. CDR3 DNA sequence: TGTGCCAGCAGCCGGGACAGGGACTACACAGATACGCAGTATTTT. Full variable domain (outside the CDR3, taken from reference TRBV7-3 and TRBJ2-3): GAGVSQTPSNKVTEKGKYVELRCDPISGHTALYWYRQSLGQGPEFLIYFQGTGAADDSGLPNDRFFAVRPEGSVSTLKIQRTERGDSAVYLCASSRDRDYTDTQYFGPGTRLTVL.

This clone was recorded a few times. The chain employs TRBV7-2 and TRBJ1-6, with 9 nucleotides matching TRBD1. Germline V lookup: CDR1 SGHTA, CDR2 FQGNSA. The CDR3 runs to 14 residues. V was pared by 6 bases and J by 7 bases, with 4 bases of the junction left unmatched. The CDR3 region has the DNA TGTGCCAGCAGACGGGGACAGGGCAATTCACCCCTCCACTTT. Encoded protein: CASRRGQGNSPLHF. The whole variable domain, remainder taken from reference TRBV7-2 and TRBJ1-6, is GAGVSQSPSNKVTEKGKDVELRCDPISGHTALYWYRQSLGQGLEFLIYFQGNSAPDKSGLPSDRFSAERTGGSVSTLTIQRTQQEDSAVYLCASRRGQGNSPLHFGNGTRLTVT.

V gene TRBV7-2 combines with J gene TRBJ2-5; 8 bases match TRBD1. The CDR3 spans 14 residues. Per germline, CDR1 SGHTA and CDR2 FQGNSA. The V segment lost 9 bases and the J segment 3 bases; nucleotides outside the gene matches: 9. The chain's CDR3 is CASGLGTGEETQYF. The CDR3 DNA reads TGTGCCAGTGGCTTGGGGACAGGTGAAGAGACCCAGTACTTC.

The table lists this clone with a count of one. The CDR3 here is CASSLSGQGRQPQHF. The CDR3 nucleotides are TGTGCCAGCAGTTTATCGGGACAGGGAAGGCAGCCCCAGCATTTT. V and J are TRBV27 and TRBJ1-5, with 9 bases aligning to TRBD1. CDR1 is MNHEY, CDR2 SMNVEV, per germline (reference sequence). This CDR3 contains 15 residues. Unmatched junction bases numbered 4, after V lost 0 bases and J lost 7 bases.

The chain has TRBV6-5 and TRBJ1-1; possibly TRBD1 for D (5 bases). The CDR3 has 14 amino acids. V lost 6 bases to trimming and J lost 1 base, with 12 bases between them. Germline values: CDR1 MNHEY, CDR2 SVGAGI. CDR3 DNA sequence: TGTGCCAGCAGGCCGAGCGGGGCGAACACTGAAGCTTTCTTT. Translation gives CASRPSGANTEAFF.

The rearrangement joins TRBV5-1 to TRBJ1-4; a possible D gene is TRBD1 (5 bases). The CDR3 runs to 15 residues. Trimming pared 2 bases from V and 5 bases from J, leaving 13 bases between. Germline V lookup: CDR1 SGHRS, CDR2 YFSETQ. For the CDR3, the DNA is TGCGCCAGCAGCTTCGTGCCGACAGAGAATGAAAAACTGTTTTTT. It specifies CASSFVPTENEKLFF.

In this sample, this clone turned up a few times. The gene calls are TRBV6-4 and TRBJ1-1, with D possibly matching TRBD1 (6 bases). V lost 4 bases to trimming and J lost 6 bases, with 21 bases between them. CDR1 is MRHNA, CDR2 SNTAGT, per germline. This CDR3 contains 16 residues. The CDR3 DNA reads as TGTGCCAGCAGTGCTAGGGGGGGCCGCGCCGCTCCTGAAGCTTTCTTT. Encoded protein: CASSARGGRAAPEAFF.

CDR3 bases: TGTGCCAGCAGCTTGTTACCGGGGAACACTGAAGCTTTCTTT. Its translation is CASSLLPGNTEAFF. This chain joins TRBV5-6 and TRBJ1-1; D is uncertain. Trimming cost V 1 base and J 1 base, with 8 bases left between them. Germline CDR1 SGHDT, CDR2 YYEEEE. The CDR3 runs to 14 residues.

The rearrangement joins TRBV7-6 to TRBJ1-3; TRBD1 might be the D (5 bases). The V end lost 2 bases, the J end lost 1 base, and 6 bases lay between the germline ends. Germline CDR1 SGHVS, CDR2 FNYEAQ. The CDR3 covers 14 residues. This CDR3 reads CASSLRGSGNTIYF. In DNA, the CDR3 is TGTGCCAGCAGCTTAAGGGGATCTGGAAACACCATATATTTT.